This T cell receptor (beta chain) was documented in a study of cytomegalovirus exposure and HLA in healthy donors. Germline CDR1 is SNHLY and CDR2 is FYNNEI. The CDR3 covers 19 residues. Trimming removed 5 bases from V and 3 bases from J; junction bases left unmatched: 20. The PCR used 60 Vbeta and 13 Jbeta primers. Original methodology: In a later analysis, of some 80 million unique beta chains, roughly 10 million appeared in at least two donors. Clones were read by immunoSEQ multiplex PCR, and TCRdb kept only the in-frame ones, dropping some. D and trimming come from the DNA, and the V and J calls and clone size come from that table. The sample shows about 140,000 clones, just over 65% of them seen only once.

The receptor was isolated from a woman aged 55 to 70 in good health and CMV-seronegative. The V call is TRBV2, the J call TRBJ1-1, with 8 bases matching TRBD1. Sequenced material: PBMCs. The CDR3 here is CASSTQKDRVRVMDTEAFF. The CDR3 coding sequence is TGTGCCAGCAGTACCCAGAAGGACAGGGTCAGGGTGATGGACACTGAAGCTTTCTTT.